This T cell receptor (beta chain) was found in a study of response to subunit inactivated influenza vaccine (dated by TCRdb to 2017 to 2018). Context from the whole study: Deep quantitative T cell receptor repertoire profiling was used in the study to track responses to a trivalent subunit inactivated influenza vaccine.

Library preparation was by RT-PCR. Sequencing took place on an Illumina HiSeq 2500. TCRdb's own reprocessing of the public reads used fastp at Q25 and MiXCR and kept productive beta chains. A single entry per CDR3 protein holds the most common genes and DNA from its merged rows. Present in this sample are roughly 500,000 distinct CDR3 sequences, about 15% of which were seen just once. Approximately 3% of the sample goes to the ten largest clones. To note about this clonotype: The target of this receptor is not known. The input lacks base qualities; no much larger clone sits a single base away.

The CDR3 starts with the cysteine, ends with the phenylalanine, and has 14 residues. Just CDR3 DNA is preserved here, 42 bases in frame from base 1. V is cut by 4 bases and J by 1 base, and the space between the germline ends is 8 bases. Beyond this particular receptor, the publication reports: It was suggested by the authors that each seasonal influenza vaccination may recruit only a limited number of new T cells.

This material consisted of CD4+ T cells sorted from PBMCs, taken around 25 months after vaccination. The TCR comes from a man aged 50-75 years who received an inactivated influenza vaccine. Donor details come from another sample of the same person, matched by shared clones. The V and J genes are TRBV12-3 or TRBV12-4 and TRBJ1-5; D gene: possibly TRBD1, on 5 matching bases. Here is the DNA: TGTGCCAGCAGTTCAGGACAAAGCAATCAGCCCCAGCATTTT. Translated, this is CASSSGQSNQPQHF.